This TCR beta chain was obtained from a study of T cell responses to AZD1222 COVID-19 vaccine. The study's findings and limits: Females outnumbered males among donors, who were mostly white British; clonal diversity was possibly underestimated. Sampling captured repertoires only after the peak T cell response. Targeting of unmutated variant regions was reportedly seen in nearly half of spike-specific TCRs.

Repertoires were generated with immunoSEQ multiplex PCR, while TCRdb's copy carries only in-frame clones and drops some. The sample contains 150,000 or so clones, 91% of which appear only once. This clone was picked up one time. Its target is not known. Germline-derived CDR1 and CDR2 are MNHNY and SVGAGI (reference sequence). The CDR3 loop spans 14 amino acids. Trimming left V 3 bases short and J 2 bases short, with 10 bases between. Pooled samples include second doses given at about 4 or 12 weeks. The sequence was obtained from an adult who received the AZD1222 COVID-19 vaccine. This sequence joins TRBV6-6 and TRBJ1-2; the D is unclear. Sequences were derived from peripheral blood, sampled 28 days after the second AZD1222 dose. For the CDR3, the DNA is TGTGCCAGCAGTTATGCAGAATTGAACTATGGCTACACCTTC. Translated, it gives CASSYAELNYGYTF.